The 5 T cell receptor beta chains below all came from one sample that was sequenced in a study of cytomegalovirus exposure and HLA in healthy donors. Amplification used 60 Vbeta primers and 13 Jbeta primers. Clones were read by immunoSEQ multiplex PCR, and TCRdb kept only the in-frame ones, dropping some. The repertoire holds under 250,000 clones, less than 80% seen once, with nearly 4.5% in the top ten. Specimen: PBMCs. Source of these receptors: a woman in her 30s in good health and CMV-seropositive.

The rearrangement joins TRBV7-9 to TRBJ1-2; D gene unclear. The CDR3 contains 13 residues. Trimming cost V 0 bases and J 8 bases, with 10 bases left between them. Germline values: CDR1 SEHNR, CDR2 FQNEAQ (reference sequence). DNA of the CDR3: TGTGCCAGCAGCTTAGCCGGGTTTGGAGGCTACACCTTC. Encoded protein: CASSLAGFGGYTF.

J is TRBJ2-7 and V is TRBV7-2, with D perhaps matching TRBD2 (5 bases). Germline CDR1 reads SGHTA; CDR2 reads FQGNSA. CDR3 length equals 14 residues. With 2 bases removed from V and 2 bases from J, the gap between germline ends came to 10 bases. The CDR3 DNA follows: TGTGCCAGCAGCTTATCTCTAGCTGCCTACGAGCAGTACTTC. It codes for CASSLSLAAYEQYF.

The chain's CDR3 is CASTPSLGEVGAFF. The CDR3, as DNA: TGTGCCAGCACCCCTTCCCTGGGGGAGGTCGGAGCTTTCTTT. The chain uses TRBV5-6 and TRBJ1-1; possible D gene TRBD1, 5 bases. The CDR3 consists of 14 residues. Trimming pared 6 bases from V and 10 bases from J, leaving 22 bases between. CDR1 SGHDT and CDR2 YYEEEE come from the germline V gene.

The chain links TRBV6-5 to TRBJ2-3; 9 bases align to TRBD1. Germline V gene lookup returns CDR1 MNHEY and CDR2 SVGAGI. The CDR3 is 16 amino acids. With V trimmed by 0 bases and J by 7 bases, 8 bases remained unmatched. For the CDR3, the DNA is TGTGCCAGCAGTTACTCGGCACAGGGGGCCCCCAATACGCAGTATTTT. Translated, it gives CASSYSAQGAPNTQYF.

The CDR3: CASSSFGQPINYGYTF. In nucleotides, the CDR3 is TGTGCCAGCAGTTCATTTGGGCAACCAATTAACTATGGCTACACCTTC. V usage is TRBV28 and J usage is TRBJ1-2; D call uncertain. The CDR3 has 16 amino acids. With 4 bases removed from V and 1 base from J, the gap between germline ends came to 16 bases. In germline, CDR1 is MDHEN, CDR2 SYDVKM.